This T cell receptor beta chain was identified in a study of long-term antiretroviral therapy in people with HIV. Every single participant having HIV got treatment inside the United States. This CDR3 is built from 15 residues. CDR1 and CDR2 (germline): SNHLY, FYNNEI. Losses at the gene ends were 8 bases for V and 5 bases for J; bases not matched to a gene: 14. The assay, immunoSEQ v3.0, was run at survey level. Repertoires were generated with immunoSEQ multiplex PCR, while TCRdb's copy carries only in-frame clones and drops some. The data hold 23,000 or so clones, with 87% observed a single time. Specimen: unsorted PBMCs, collected 0.2 years before starting antiretroviral therapy. The chain combines TRBV2 with TRBJ2-7; TRBD1 matches 8 bases. This TCR was sampled from a man younger than 35 with HIV. The CDR3 spells CASSFSGQGRDEQYF. CDR3 nucleotide sequence: TGTGCCAGCTCCTTTTCTGGACAGGGACGGGACGAGCAGTACTTC. The full variable domain, rest sourced from reference TRBV2 and TRBJ2-7, is EPEVTQTPSHQVTQMGQEVILRCVPISNHLYFYWYRQILGQKVEFLVSFYNNEISEKSEIFDDQFSVERPDGSNFTLKIRSTKLEDSAMYFCASSFSGQGRDEQYFGPGTRLTVT.